These 20 T cell receptor beta chains came from one sample sequenced in a study of T cell responses to AZD1222 COVID-19 vaccine. Libraries were prepared by immunoSEQ multiplex PCR; TCRdb keeps only in-frame clonotypes and omits some of them. The table lists about 120,000 clones, roughly 89% of them singletons. Sequenced here: peripheral blood, sampled on day 0 of AZD1222 vaccination. All receptors come from an adult in good health.

This chain uses TRBV13 with TRBJ2-3; 9 bases align to TRBD1. This CDR3 has 16 residues. The trim removed 5 bases at V and 0 bases at J, leaving 6 bases unmatched. The germline CDR1 and CDR2 sequences are PRHDT and FYEKMQ (reference sequence). CDR3 region: CASSGRTGGSTDTQYF. The CDR3 nucleotides are TGTGCCAGCAGCGGCAGAACAGGGGGCAGCACAGATACGCAGTATTTT. Using reference TRBV13 and TRBJ2-3 for the parts outside the CDR3, the full variable domain is AAGVIQSPRHLIKEKRETATLKCYPIPRHDTVYWYQQGPGQDPQFLISFYEKMQSDKGSIPDRFSAQQFSDYHSELNMSSLELGDSALYFCASSGRTGGSTDTQYFGPGTRLTVL.

The J gene is TRBJ2-1, the V gene TRBV6-5; no reliable D call. CDR3 size: 11 residues. Germline V gene data show CDR1 as MNHEY and CDR2 as SVGAGI. V dropped 7 bases and J dropped 5 bases, with 6 bases sitting between them. Here the CDR3 reads CASTNNNEQFF. The DNA of the CDR3 is TGTGCCAGCACCAATAACAATGAGCAGTTCTTC.

This chain joins TRBV10-1 and TRBJ2-2; TRBD2 matches 8 bases. Trimming took 8 bases from V and 5 from J; bases not matched to a gene: 10. CDR1 is WNHNN, CDR2 SYGVQD, per germline (reference sequence). The CDR3 covers 15 residues. The CDR3: CASLAGFPGTGELFF. The CDR3 DNA reads as TGCGCCAGCTTAGCGGGATTCCCCGGGACCGGGGAGCTGTTTTTT.

The chain has TRBV12-5 and TRBJ2-2; no reliable D call. CDR3 size: 13 residues. Trimming removed 2 bases from V and 5 bases from J, with 6 bases in between. CDR1 and CDR2 from the germline V gene are LGHNT and FRNRAP. This chain's CDR3 is CASGLWGTGELFF. DNA of the CDR3: TGTGCTAGTGGTTTGTGGGGTACCGGGGAGCTGTTTTTT.

The chain has TRBV6-2 or TRBV6-3 and TRBJ2-7, with D possibly being TRBD2 (6 bases). The germline V gene has CDR1 MNHEY and CDR2 SVGEGT. The ends were cut back, 6 bases at V and 3 bases at J, with 12 bases in the middle. The CDR3 extends over 13 amino acids. The CDR3: CASSLASNYEQYF. DNA for the CDR3: TGTGCCAGCAGCCTAGCGTCGAACTACGAGCAGTACTTC.

As concerns this clone: Other DNA variants within this sample encode the same CDR3. The CDR3 sequence: CASSAGTGSYSNQPQHF. In nucleotides, the CDR3 is TGTGCCAGCAGCGCAGGGACAGGGTCGTATAGCAATCAGCCCCAGCATTTT. The J gene is TRBJ1-5, the V gene TRBV5-5; 9 nucleotides line up with TRBD1. CDR1 is SGHKS, CDR2 YYEKEE, per germline (reference sequence). V was pared by 4 bases and J by 0 bases, with 8 bases of the junction left unmatched. The CDR3 runs 17 residues.

This chain links TRBV27 with TRBJ1-4; D uncertain. The CDR3 has 16 residues. Trimming removed 7 bases at V and 8 bases at J, with 23 bases between. Germline V lookup: CDR1 MNHEY, CDR2 SMNVEV (reference sequence). The CDR3 loop reads CASTVSWAGKAEKLFF. In DNA form, the CDR3 reads TGTGCCAGCACCGTATCTTGGGCGGGTAAAGCCGAAAAACTGTTTTTT.

V usage is TRBV2 and J usage is TRBJ2-2; D ambiguous. This CDR3 has 15 residues. From germline, CDR1 is SNHLY and CDR2 FYNNEI. Trimming removed 8 bases from V and 2 bases from J, with 15 bases in between. This CDR3 is CASCPRWVNTGELFF. In nucleotides, the CDR3 is TGTGCCAGCTGCCCCCGCTGGGTAAACACCGGGGAGCTGTTTTTT.

The chain recombines TRBV11-2 with TRBJ2-5; 8 bases map to TRBD1. The germline V gene encodes CDR1 SGHAT and CDR2 FQNNGV. Trimming cost V 4 bases and J 4 bases; bases outside gene matches: 5. The CDR3 spans 14 residues. The CDR3 region is CASSSGTGTETQYF. CDR3 coding DNA: TGTGCCAGCAGCTCCGGGACAGGAACAGAGACCCAGTACTTC.

The V and J genes are TRBV6-2 or TRBV6-3 and TRBJ2-7; D possibly matches TRBD1 or TRBD2 (5 bases each). V was pared by 2 bases and J by 5 bases, with 22 bases between. The V gene's germline CDR1 is MNHEY and CDR2 SVGEGT. This CDR3 region has 17 residues. The CDR3, as DNA: TGTGCCAGCAGTTACGGGGACGTTGTGGGGATAAGGAACGAGCAGTACTTC. Protein product: CASSYGDVVGIRNEQYF.

The genes are TRBV5-8 and TRBJ2-7; 8 bases are a match to TRBD1. This CDR3 comprises 14 residues. Losses at the gene ends were 7 bases for V and 1 base for J; bases not matched to a gene: 7. From germline, CDR1 is SGHTS and CDR2 YDEGEE. In nucleotides, the CDR3 is TGTGCCAGCGGATCCGGACAGGGATCCTACGAGCAGTACTTC. Its translation: CASGSGQGSYEQYF.

The chain has TRBV6-1 and TRBJ2-3; D is unresolved. Trimming cost V 1 base and J 9 bases, with 11 bases left between them. The germline V gene encodes CDR1 MNHNS and CDR2 SASEGT. CDR3 length: 13 residues. For the CDR3, the DNA is TGTGCCAGCAGTGAAGACGGCGGAACGACGCAGTATTTT. Translating gives CASSEDGGTTQYF.

The V and J genes are TRBV7-2 and TRBJ2-1; 11 bases are shared with TRBD2. Germline values: CDR1 SGHTA, CDR2 FQGNSA. This CDR3 spans 15 amino acids. Unmatched junction bases numbered 6, after V lost 8 bases and J lost 3 bases. As DNA, the CDR3 is TGTGCCAGCCAACTAGCGGGGGACCTCTACAATGAGCAGTTCTTC. Its translation is CASQLAGDLYNEQFF. Based on the CDR3 plus reference TRBV7-2 and TRBJ2-1, the full variable domain is GAGVSQSPSNKVTEKGKDVELRCDPISGHTALYWYRQSLGQGLEFLIYFQGNSAPDKSGLPSDRFSAERTGGSVSTLTIQRTQQEDSAVYLCASQLAGDLYNEQFFGPGTRLTVL.

The rearrangement uses TRBV18 and TRBJ1-3; D is ambiguous. Between the trimmed V and J ends, which lost 3 bases and 2 bases, there was a span of 8 bases. Germline V gene sequence: CDR1 KGHSH, CDR2 LQKENI. The CDR3 length is 14 residues. CDR3 region: CASSPGGTGNTIYF. DNA for the CDR3: TGTGCCAGCTCACCCGGAGGGACTGGAAACACCATATATTTT.

CDR3 residues: CASSQFGGWSTEAFF. CDR3 nucleotides: TGTGCCAGCAGCCAATTTGGTGGGTGGAGCACTGAAGCTTTCTTT. The V and J genes are TRBV3-1 (or the pseudogene TRBV3-2) and TRBJ1-1; D unclear. The V and J ends lost 2 bases and 4 bases respectively, with 14 bases between them. The germline V gene encodes CDR1 LGHDT and CDR2 YNNKEL (reference sequence). The CDR3 sequence is 15 residues long.

The chain employs TRBV6-6 and TRBJ1-3; the match to TRBD1 covers 8 bases. Losses at the gene ends were 2 bases for V and 4 bases for J; bases not matched to a gene: 7. CDR1 is MNHNY, CDR2 SVGAGI, per germline (reference sequence). The CDR3 loop spans 16 amino acids. CDR3 protein: CASSYGAGGVGNTIYF. CDR3 DNA: TGTGCCAGCAGTTACGGGGCAGGGGGCGTAGGAAACACCATATATTTT.

The chain is built from TRBV5-8 and TRBJ2-3; tentative D call: TRBD1 (5 bases). Germline V gives CDR1 SGHTS, CDR2 YDEGEE. Trimming left V 1 base short and J 0 bases short, with 6 bases between. This CDR3 is built from 14 residues. Here the CDR3 DNA reads TGTGCCAGCAGCTTGAGACAGAGCACAGATACGCAGTATTTT. Its protein product is CASSLRQSTDTQYF.

The sample holds a few counts of this clone. This chain joins TRBV6-5 and TRBJ1-2; 7 nucleotides align to TRBD1. The germline V gene encodes CDR1 MNHEY and CDR2 SVGAGI. The V and J ends lost 4 bases and 0 bases, in that order; junction bases with no gene match: 5. The length of the CDR3 is 15 residues. DNA for the CDR3: TGTGCCAGCAGTTCGGGACAGCTAGCTAACTATGGCTACACCTTC. This codes for CASSSGQLANYGYTF.

The chain has TRBV7-2 and TRBJ2-7; 8 bases map to TRBD1. The CDR3 has 17 residues. J was trimmed by 0 bases and V by 1 base; bases with no gene match: 8. Germline CDR1 is SGHTA and CDR2 is FQGNSA. Here the CDR3 reads CASSLDRQGMGSYEQYF. CDR3 DNA: TGTGCCAGCAGCTTAGATCGACAGGGGATGGGCTCCTACGAGCAGTACTTC.

The CDR3 region is CASSLGSGGNYGYTF. The CDR3 bases are TGTGCCAGTAGTCTGGGGTCCGGGGGTAACTATGGCTACACCTTC. This chain joins TRBV19 and TRBJ1-2; TRBD1 might be the D (5 bases). The V gene lost 5 bases and the J gene lost 1 base, with 14 bases spanning the gap. The germline CDR1 and CDR2 sequences are LNHDA and SQIVND (reference sequence). The CDR3 consists of 15 residues.